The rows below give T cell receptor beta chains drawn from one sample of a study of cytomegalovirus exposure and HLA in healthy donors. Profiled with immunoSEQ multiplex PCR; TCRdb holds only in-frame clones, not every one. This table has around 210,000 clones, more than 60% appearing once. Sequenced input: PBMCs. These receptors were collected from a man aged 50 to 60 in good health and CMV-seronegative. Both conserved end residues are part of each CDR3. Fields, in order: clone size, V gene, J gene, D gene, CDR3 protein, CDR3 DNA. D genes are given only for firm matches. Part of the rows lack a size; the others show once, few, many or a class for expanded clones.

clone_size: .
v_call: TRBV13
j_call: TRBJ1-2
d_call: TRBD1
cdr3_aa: CASSHRGNYGYTF
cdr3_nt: TGTGCCAGCAGCCACAGGGGGAACTATGGCTACACCTTC

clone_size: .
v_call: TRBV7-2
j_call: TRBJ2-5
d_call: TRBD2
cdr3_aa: CASSSRPGGTKETQYF
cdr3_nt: TGTGCCAGCAGCTCCCGACCGGGGGGTACCAAAGAGACCCAGTACTTC

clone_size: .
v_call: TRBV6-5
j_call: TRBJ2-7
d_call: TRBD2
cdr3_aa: CASSSLTSGGSYEQYF
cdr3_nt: TGTGCCAGCAGTTCCTTAACTAGCGGGGGTTCCTACGAGCAGTACTTC

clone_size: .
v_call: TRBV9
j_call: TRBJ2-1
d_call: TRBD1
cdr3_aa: CASSVVGQGLGEQFF
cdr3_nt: TGTGCCAGCAGCGTAGTGGGACAGGGATTGGGTGAGCAGTTCTTC

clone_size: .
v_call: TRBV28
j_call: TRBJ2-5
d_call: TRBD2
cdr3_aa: CASRSGEEYQETQYF
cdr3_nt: TGTGCCAGCCGTAGCGGGGAGGAGTACCAAGAGACCCAGTACTTC

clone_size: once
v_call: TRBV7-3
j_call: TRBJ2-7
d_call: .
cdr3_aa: CASSLEGIGAYEQYF
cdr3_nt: TGTGCCAGCAGCTTAGAAGGGATAGGGGCCTACGAGCAGTACTTC

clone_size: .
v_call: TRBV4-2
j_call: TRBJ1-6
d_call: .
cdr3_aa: CASSQSPLGGRVYNSPLHF
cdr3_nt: TGTGCCAGCAGCCAAAGCCCCCTCGGGGGAAGGGTTTATAATTCACCCCTCCACTTT

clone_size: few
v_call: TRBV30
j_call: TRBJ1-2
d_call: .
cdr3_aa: CAWQLLTGPSYGYTF
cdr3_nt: TGTGCCTGGCAACTCCTCACAGGGCCCTCCTATGGCTACACCTTC

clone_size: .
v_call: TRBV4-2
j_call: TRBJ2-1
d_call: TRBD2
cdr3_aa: CASSQEPSGGYNEQFF
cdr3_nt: TGTGCCAGCAGCCAGGAACCTAGCGGGGGTTACAATGAGCAGTTCTTC

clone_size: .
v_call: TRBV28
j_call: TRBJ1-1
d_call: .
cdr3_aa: CASRRGTENTEAFF
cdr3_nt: TGTGCCAGCCGCAGGGGAACAGAGAACACTGAAGCTTTCTTT

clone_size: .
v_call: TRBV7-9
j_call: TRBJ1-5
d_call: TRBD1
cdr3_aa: CASSSSGQGGSDGNQPQHF
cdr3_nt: TGTGCCAGCAGCTCATCCGGACAGGGGGGAAGTGACGGCAATCAGCCCCAGCATTTT

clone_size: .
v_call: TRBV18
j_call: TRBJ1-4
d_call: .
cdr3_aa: CASSTGVPREKLFF
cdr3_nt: TGTGCCAGCTCAACCGGGGTTCCGAGAGAAAAACTGTTTTTT

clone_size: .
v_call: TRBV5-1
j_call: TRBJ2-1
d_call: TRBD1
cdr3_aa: CASSETTGGTEQFF
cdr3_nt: TGCGCCAGCAGCGAGACTACAGGGGGGACGGAGCAGTTCTTC

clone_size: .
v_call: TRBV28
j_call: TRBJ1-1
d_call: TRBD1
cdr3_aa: CASSRTGKWTEAFF
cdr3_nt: TGTGCCAGCAGTAGGACAGGGAAATGGACTGAAGCTTTCTTT

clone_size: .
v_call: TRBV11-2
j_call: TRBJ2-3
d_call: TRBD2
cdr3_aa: CASSGGRLAGDTQYF
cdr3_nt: TGTGCCAGCAGCGGGGGGCGGCTAGCGGGGGATACGCAGTATTTT

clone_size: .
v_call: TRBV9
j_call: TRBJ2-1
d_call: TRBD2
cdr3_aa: CASSARLAVYNEQFF
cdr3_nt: TGTGCCAGCAGCGCCAGACTAGCGGTCTACAATGAGCAGTTCTTC

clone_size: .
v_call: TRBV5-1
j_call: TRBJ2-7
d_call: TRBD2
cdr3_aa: CASSKSGTSAYEQYF
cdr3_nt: TGCGCCAGCAGCAAAAGCGGGACGAGCGCCTACGAGCAGTACTTC

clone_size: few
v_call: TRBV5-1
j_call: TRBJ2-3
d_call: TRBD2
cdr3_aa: CASSLGAGEMKYF
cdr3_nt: TGCGCCAGCAGCTTGGGAGCGGGAGAGATGAAGTATTTT

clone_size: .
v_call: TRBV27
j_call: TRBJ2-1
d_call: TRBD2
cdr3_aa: CASSDGLAGINEQFF
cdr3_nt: TGTGCCAGCAGTGACGGACTAGCGGGAATAAATGAGCAGTTCTTC

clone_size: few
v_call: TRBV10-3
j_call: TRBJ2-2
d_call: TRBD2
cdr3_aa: CAISSGTSMAGELFF
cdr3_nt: TGTGCCATCAGTTCTGGGACTAGCATGGCCGGGGAGCTGTTTTTT

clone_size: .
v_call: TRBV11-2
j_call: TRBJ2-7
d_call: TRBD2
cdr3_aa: CASSPGLAEAFSYEQYF
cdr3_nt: TGTGCCAGCAGCCCGGGACTAGCGGAAGCCTTTTCCTACGAGCAGTACTTC

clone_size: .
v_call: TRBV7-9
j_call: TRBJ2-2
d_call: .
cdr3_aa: CASSSQKRDTGELFF
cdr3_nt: TGTGCCAGCAGCTCTCAAAAGCGGGACACCGGGGAGCTGTTTTTT

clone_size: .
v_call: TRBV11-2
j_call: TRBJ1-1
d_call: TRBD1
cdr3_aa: CASRTGRRNTEAFF
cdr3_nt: TGTGCCAGCAGGACAGGGCGAAGGAACACTGAAGCTTTCTTT

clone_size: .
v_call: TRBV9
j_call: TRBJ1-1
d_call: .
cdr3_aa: CASSVGKRGGETNTEAFF
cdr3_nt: TGTGCCAGCAGCGTAGGAAAGAGGGGGGGAGAGACAAACACTGAAGCTTTCTTT

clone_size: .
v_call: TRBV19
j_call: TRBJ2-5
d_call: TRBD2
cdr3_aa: CASSSGRAYGETQYF
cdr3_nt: TGTGCCAGTAGTAGCGGGAGGGCATACGGAGAGACCCAGTACTTC

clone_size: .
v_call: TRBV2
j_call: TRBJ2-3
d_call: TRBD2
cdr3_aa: CASQTSGFTDTQYF
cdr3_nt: TGTGCCAGCCAGACTAGCGGCTTCACAGATACGCAGTATTTT

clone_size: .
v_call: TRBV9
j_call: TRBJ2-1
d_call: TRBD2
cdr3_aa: CASSVLAGGTDEQFF
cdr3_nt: TGTGCCAGCAGCGTACTAGCGGGAGGGACGGATGAGCAGTTCTTC

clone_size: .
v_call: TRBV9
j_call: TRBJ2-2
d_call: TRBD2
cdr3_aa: CASRGRLAAGELFF
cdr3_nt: TGTGCCAGCAGGGGGAGGCTAGCGGCCGGGGAGCTGTTTTTT

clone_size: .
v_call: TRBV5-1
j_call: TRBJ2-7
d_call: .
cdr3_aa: CASSFRQGAYEQYF
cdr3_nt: TGCGCCAGCAGCTTTCGGCAGGGCGCCTACGAGCAGTACTTC

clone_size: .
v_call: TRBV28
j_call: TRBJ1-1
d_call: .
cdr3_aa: CASSSLTTGNTEAFF
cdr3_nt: TGTGCCAGCAGCTCCTTAACGACGGGGAACACTGAAGCTTTCTTT

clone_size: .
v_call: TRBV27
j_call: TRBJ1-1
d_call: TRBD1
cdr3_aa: CASSDRVRAEAFF
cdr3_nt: TGTGCCAGCAGTGACAGGGTGAGGGCTGAAGCTTTCTTT

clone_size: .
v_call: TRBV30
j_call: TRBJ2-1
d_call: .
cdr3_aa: CAWDSYNEQFF
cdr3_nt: TGTGCCTGGGACAGCTACAATGAGCAGTTCTTC

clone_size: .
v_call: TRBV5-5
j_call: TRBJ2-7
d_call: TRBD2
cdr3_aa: CASSPTSGPSHEQYF
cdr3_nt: TGTGCCAGCAGCCCTACTAGCGGGCCCTCCCACGAGCAGTACTTC

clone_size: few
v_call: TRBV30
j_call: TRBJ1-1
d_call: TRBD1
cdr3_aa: CAWTGGEFWTEAFF
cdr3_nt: TGTGCCTGGACAGGGGGCGAATTTTGGACTGAAGCTTTCTTT

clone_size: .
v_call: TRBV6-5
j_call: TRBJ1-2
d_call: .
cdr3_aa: CASSYGWRDYGYTF
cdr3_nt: TGTGCCAGCAGTTACGGATGGAGAGACTATGGCTACACCTTC

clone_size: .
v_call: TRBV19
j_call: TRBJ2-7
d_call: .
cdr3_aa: CASSIKWEFLYEQYF
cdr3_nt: TGTGCCAGTAGTATCAAGTGGGAGTTCCTCTACGAGCAGTACTTC

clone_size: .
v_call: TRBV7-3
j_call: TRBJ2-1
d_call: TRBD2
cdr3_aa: CASSSHNAPSGRGDLGEQFF
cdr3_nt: TGTGCCAGCAGTTCACATAACGCGCCTAGCGGGAGGGGGGATTTAGGTGAGCAGTTCTTC

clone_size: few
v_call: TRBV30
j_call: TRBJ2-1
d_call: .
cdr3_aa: CAWTSASSYNEQFF
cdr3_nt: TGTGCCTGGACTAGCGCCAGCTCCTACAATGAGCAGTTCTTC

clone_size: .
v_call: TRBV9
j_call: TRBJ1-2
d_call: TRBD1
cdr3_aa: CASSPDREYGYTF
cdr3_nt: TGTGCCAGCAGCCCGGACAGGGAATATGGCTACACCTTC

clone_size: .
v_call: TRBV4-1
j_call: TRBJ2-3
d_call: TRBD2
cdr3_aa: CASSQDRAGVIRLLTDTQYF
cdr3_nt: TGCGCCAGCAGCCAAGATCGGGCGGGAGTCATCCGGTTATTAACAGATACGCAGTATTTT

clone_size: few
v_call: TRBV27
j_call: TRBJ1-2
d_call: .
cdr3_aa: CASSWGGGQGGYTF
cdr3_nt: TGTGCCAGCAGTTGGGGAGGGGGTCAGGGTGGCTACACCTTC

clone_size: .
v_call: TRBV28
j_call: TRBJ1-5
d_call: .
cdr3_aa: CASPPSGGDNQPQHF
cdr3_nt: TGTGCCAGCCCTCCCTCCGGGGGGGACAATCAGCCCCAGCATTTT

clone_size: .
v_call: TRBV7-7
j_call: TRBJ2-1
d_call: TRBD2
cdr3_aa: CASSIPTSGSLNEQFF
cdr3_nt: TGTGCCAGCAGCATCCCTACTAGCGGGAGTTTAAATGAGCAGTTCTTC

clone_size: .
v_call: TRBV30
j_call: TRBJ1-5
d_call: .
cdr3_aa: CAWSPEYSNQPQHF
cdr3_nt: TGTGCCTGGAGTCCCGAGTATAGCAATCAGCCCCAGCATTTT

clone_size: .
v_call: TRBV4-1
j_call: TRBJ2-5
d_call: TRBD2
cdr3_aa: CASSHSSGGQETQYF
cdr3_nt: TGCGCCAGCAGCCATTCTAGCGGGGGCCAAGAGACCCAGTACTTC

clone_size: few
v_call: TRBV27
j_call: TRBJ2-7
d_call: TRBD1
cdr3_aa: CASSPHRDRSYEQYF
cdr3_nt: TGTGCCAGCAGTCCACACCGGGACAGATCCTACGAGCAGTACTTC

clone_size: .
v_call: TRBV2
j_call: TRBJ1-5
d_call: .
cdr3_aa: CASSEGTVSNQPQHF
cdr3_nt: TGTGCCAGCAGTGAAGGGACAGTTAGCAATCAGCCCCAGCATTTT